The 13 T cell receptor beta chains given below trace back to one sample, sequenced in a study of cytomegalovirus exposure and HLA in healthy donors. PCR used 60 Vbeta primers and 13 Jbeta primers. The table came from immunoSEQ multiplex PCR; TCRdb's copy has only in-frame clones and leaves some out. This sample carries approximately 59,000 clones, 65% to 80% of them seen once, and the ten largest clones take under 20%. Sequencing used PBMCs. These receptor sequences come from a man in his forties or fifties in good health and CMV-seropositive.

This chain connects TRBV11-2 to TRBJ2-1, with 13 bases fitting TRBD2. This CDR3 region has 12 residues. Germline CDR1 and CDR2: SGHAT and FQNNGV. The V gene end was trimmed by 6 bases and the J gene end by 10 bases; junction bases not matched to a gene: 0. The CDR3 here is CASRGLAGEQFF. The CDR3 DNA reads TGTGCCAGCAGGGGACTAGCGGGAGAGCAGTTCTTC.

The table lists this clone with a count of one. This chain joins TRBV15 and TRBJ2-1; D is undetermined. Trimming left V 0 bases short and J 10 bases short, with 10 bases between. The CDR3 is made up of 13 amino acids. Per the germline V gene, CDR1 is LNHNV and CDR2 is YYDKDF (reference sequence). The CDR3 DNA sequence: TGTGCCACCAGCAGAGATACGGGTTCCGAGCAGTTCTTC. Translation: CATSRDTGSEQFF.

The CDR3 DNA reads as TGTGCCAGCAGTCTTACAGGGGCTGGGGCCAACGTCCTGACTTTC. This codes for CASSLTGAGANVLTF. The chain combines TRBV6-6 with TRBJ2-6; 7 nucleotides line up with TRBD1. V trimming: 5 bases; J trimming: 2 bases; junction bases outside the gene matches: 3. CDR3 size: 15 residues. The germline CDR1 and CDR2 sequences are MNHNY and SVGAGI (reference sequence).

The J gene is TRBJ2-5, the V gene TRBV30; perhaps TRBD2 as D (6 bases). CDR1 and CDR2 from the germline V gene are GTSNPN and SVGIG (reference sequence). This CDR3 is built from 14 residues. The V gene lost 4 bases and the J gene lost 5 bases, with 17 bases spanning the gap. The DNA of the CDR3 is TGTGCCTGGAATTATGAGGGCGGGATGGAGACCCAGTACTTC. Translation: CAWNYEGGMETQYF.

The chain is built from TRBV10-3 and TRBJ2-1; 9 bases fit TRBD2. The CDR3 is made up of 13 amino acids. Per germline, CDR1 ENHRY and CDR2 SYGVKD. Trimming at V came to 10 bases and at J to 7 bases, leaving 8 bases not matched to a gene. CDR3 loop: CATRGLARNEQFF. CDR3 bases: TGTGCCACCCGAGGACTAGCGCGGAATGAGCAGTTCTTC.

This clone was seen a handful of times. J is TRBJ2-3 and V is TRBV5-4; possibly TRBD2 for D (6 bases). This CDR3 spans 15 amino acids. The V end lost 0 bases, the J end lost 1 base, and 9 bases lay between the germline ends. The germline V gene encodes CDR1 SGHNT and CDR2 YYREEE (reference sequence). The CDR3 is CASSLAREGTDTQYF. In nucleotides, the CDR3 is TGTGCCAGCAGCTTGGCCAGGGAGGGCACAGATACGCAGTATTTT. The full variable domain, rest sourced from reference TRBV5-4 and TRBJ2-3, is ETGVTQSPTHLIKTRGQQVTLRCSSQSGHNTVSWYQQALGQGPQFIFQYYREEENGRGNFPPRFSGLQFPNYSSELNVNALELDDSALYLCASSLAREGTDTQYFGPGTRLTVL.

The table lists this clone with a count of one. This sequence joins TRBV10-3 and TRBJ2-5, with TRBD1 identical over 9 bases. This CDR3 has 15 residues. J gave up 1 base and V 6 bases, and 6 bases lay outside the gene matches. In germline, CDR1 is ENHRY, CDR2 SYGVKD. The DNA for the CDR3 is TGTGCCATCAGAGTCGACAGGGGGGCCCAAGAGACCCAGTACTTC. Its translation: CAIRVDRGAQETQYF.

The V call is TRBV11-3, the J call TRBJ2-7, with 8 bases lining up with TRBD2. Germline V gene lookup returns CDR1 SGHNT and CDR2 YENEEA. The CDR3 totals 14 residues. J was trimmed by 0 bases and V by 6 bases; bases with no gene match: 4. CDR3 sequence: CASRISGSSYEQYF. The CDR3 nucleotides are TGTGCCAGCAGAATCAGCGGGAGCTCCTACGAGCAGTACTTC.

The chain is built from TRBV2 and TRBJ2-7, with 16 bases fitting TRBD2. The CDR3 totals 15 residues. Germline-derived CDR1 and CDR2 are SNHLY and FYNNEI. V was pared by 6 bases and J by 2 bases, with 1 base of the junction left unmatched. For the CDR3, the DNA is TGTGCCAGCAGGGGGACTAGCGGGAGGGCCTACGAGCAGTACTTC. It codes for CASRGTSGRAYEQYF.

CDR3 bases: TGTGCCAGCAGCGTAGGCGGGGGGAGCACAGATACGCAGTATTTT. It translates to CASSVGGGSTDTQYF. V gene TRBV9 combines with J gene TRBJ2-3, with 8 positions matching TRBD2. Germline V gene data show CDR1 as SGDLS and CDR2 as YYNGEE. The CDR3 consists of 15 residues. The trim removed 0 bases at V and 0 bases at J, leaving 0 bases unmatched.

This chain links TRBV4-2 with TRBJ2-1, with D perhaps matching TRBD1 (6 bases). The CDR3 spans 18 residues. Trimming took off 1 base at V and 1 base at J, with 17 bases between the two ends. In germline, CDR1 is LGHNA, CDR2 YNFKEQ. The DNA for the CDR3 is TGTGCCAGCAGCCAAGTGGGGGCGCGGGTTGCGTCCTACAATGAGCAGTTCTTC. Encoded protein: CASSQVGARVASYNEQFF.

This rearrangement joins TRBV2 to TRBJ2-5; D is possibly TRBD1 (7 bases). Germline V gene data show CDR1 as SNHLY and CDR2 as FYNNEI. This CDR3 spans 13 amino acids. The V and J ends lost 6 bases and 2 bases respectively, with 10 bases between them. CDR3 DNA sequence: TGTGCCAGCAGGGAGGGGGCTCAAGAGACCCAGTACTTC. Protein: CASREGAQETQYF.

V gene TRBV7-9 combines with J gene TRBJ2-7; 9 nucleotides line up with TRBD2. The germline V gene has CDR1 SEHNR and CDR2 FQNEAQ (reference sequence). V dropped 5 bases and J dropped 2; count of bases not matched to a gene: 7. The CDR3 length is 15 residues. The CDR3 nucleotides are TGTGCCAGCAGCGGCCCGACTAGCGGTACCTACGAGCAGTACTTC. Translating gives CASSGPTSGTYEQYF.